One and the same sample provided the 21 T cell receptor beta chains below, sequenced in a study of regulatory T cells in long-lasting Graves disease. As for time point: persistent/refractory GD, antithyroid drugs over 5 years with positive TRAb. RNA from PBMCs was the source of the TCR library. To make TCR beta libraries, researchers used iRepertoire HTBI primers and Arm-PCR of CDR3 regions. TCRdb re-analysed the multiplex PCR reads in MiXCR, keeping a single row per CDR3 protein. The sample consists of about 300,000 distinct CDR3 sequences, approximately 20% of them appearing once. The sample consisted of peripheral blood mononuclear cells (PBMCs), taken when the disease was refractory, from a patient treated with antithyroid drugs. Source of these receptors: a female donor with Graves disease.

This clonotype has just one count. The junction shows a germline mismatch at one end, possibly a read error. The chain combines TRBV6-2 or TRBV6-3 with TRBJ2-7; D not resolved. In germline, CDR1 is MNHEY, CDR2 SVGEGT. This CDR3 has 11 amino acids. The CDR3, as DNA: TGTGCCACCCTGGATACGACGGAACCCCACTTC. As protein: CATLDTTEPHF.

At least ten counts were recorded for this clonotype. The rearrangement uses TRBV27 and TRBJ1-5; TRBD1 is a possible D gene (6 bases). The CDR3 is 15 residues long. CDR1 is MNHEY, CDR2 SMNVEV, per germline (reference sequence). The ends were cut back, 3 bases at V and 3 bases at J, with 12 bases in the middle. CDR3 nucleotide sequence: TGTGCCAGCAGTTTCACCAGGGGTTACAATCAGCCCCAGCATTTT. Translating it yields CASSFTRGYNQPQHF.

There are many counts of this clonotype. The chain recombines TRBV5-1 with TRBJ2-2, with a possible D match to TRBD1 (6 bases). CDR3 length equals 16 residues. Germline CDR1 is SGHRS and CDR2 is YFSETQ. Trimming left V 4 bases short and J 1 base short, with 14 bases between. In DNA, the CDR3 is TGCGCCAGCAGCGCGGACAGTCCCCAGAACACCGGGGAGCTGTTTTTT. Amino acids: CASSADSPQNTGELFF.

CDR3 sequence reads: CASSFTQGDQPQHF. The CDR3 DNA reads TGTGCCAGCAGTTTTACCCAGGGGGATCAGCCCCAGCATTTT. The rearrangement uses TRBV12-3 or TRBV12-4 and TRBJ1-5, with 7 bases identical to TRBD1. The ends lost 3 bases at V and 5 bases at J; junction bases unmatched: 4. This CDR3 comprises 14 residues.

A note on this clonotype: Possible read error: a much larger clone is one base away. The V call is TRBV7-2, the J call TRBJ2-5; TRBD2 aligns across 12 bases. The DNA end lines up better with TRBJ2-7; the J call may be wrong. CDR3 length equals 17 residues. Germline CDR1 SGHTA, CDR2 FQGNSA. CDR3 residues: CASSLARASGRGHEQYF. CDR3 bases: TGTGCCAGCAGCTTAGCGAGGGCTAGCGGGAGGGGCCACGAGCAGTACTTC.

This clonotype was counted only a few times. This chain links TRBV18 with TRBJ2-7, with D perhaps being TRBD1 or TRBD2 (5 bases each). Trimming took off 1 base at V and 7 bases at J, with 17 bases between the two ends. Germline loops: CDR1 KGHSH, CDR2 LQKENI. This CDR3 comprises 15 residues. This chain's CDR3 is CASSPLGASGSEQYF. CDR3 bases: TGTGCCAGCTCACCACTTGGGGCAAGCGGATCGGAGCAGTACTTC.

The chain employs TRBV20-1 and TRBJ2-2; maybe TRBD2 (6 bases). Germline CDR1 DFQATT, CDR2 SNEGSKA (reference sequence). The CDR3 covers 16 residues. The V end was cut by 6 bases, the J end by 7 bases, with 24 bases between. The CDR3 DNA is TGCAGTGCCCAAGAGGTGGGCGGGACCTTGGGCGGGGAGCTGTTTTTT. Translating it yields CSAQEVGGTLGGELFF.

This clonotype was observed a handful of times. The V and J genes are TRBV30 and TRBJ1-1; D remains ambiguous. The CDR3 runs 11 residues. Per the germline V gene, CDR1 is GTSNPN and CDR2 is SVGIG (reference sequence). Trimming cost V 1 base and J 5 bases, with 5 bases left between them. CDR3 in DNA: TGTGCCTGGAGTGGGGAAACTGAAGCTTTCTTT. Protein: CAWSGETEAFF.

This clonotype came up a few times. The CDR3 loop reads CASTWGGPGDTQYF. CDR3 in DNA: TGTGCCAGCACCTGGGGAGGACCGGGTGATACGCAGTATTTT. The rearrangement links TRBV28 to TRBJ2-3, with a possible D match to TRBD2 (6 bases). The CDR3 extends over 14 amino acids. In germline, CDR1 is MDHEN, CDR2 SYDVKM. The V end lost 7 bases, the J end lost 6 bases, and 17 bases lay between the germline ends. Looking up the rest from reference TRBV28 and TRBJ2-3 gives the full variable domain: DVKVTQSSRYLVKRTGEKVFLECVQDMDHENMFWYRQDPGLGLRLIYFSYDVKMKEKGDIPEGYSVSREKKERFSLILESASTNQTSMYLCASTWGGPGDTQYFGPGTRLTVL.

V usage is TRBV20-1 and J usage is TRBJ2-1, with 10 bases aligning to TRBD2. Per the germline V gene, CDR1 is DFQATT and CDR2 is SNEGSKA (reference sequence). This CDR3 contains 14 residues. Here the CDR3 reads CSRVSGRPYNEQFF. CDR3 sequence (DNA): TGCAGCAGAGTTAGCGGGAGGCCATACAATGAGCAGTTCTTC.

The sample holds a few counts of this clonotype. The junction departs from the called germline gene at one end, perhaps through a read error. The chain links TRBV2 to TRBJ1-6; D possibly corresponds to TRBD1 (6 bases). From germline, CDR1 is SNHLY and CDR2 FYNNEI. This CDR3 region has 15 residues. CDR3 loop: CASSDHEQGYSPLHF. Here the CDR3 DNA reads TGTGCCAGTAGTGATCATGAACAGGGTTATTCACCCCTCCACTTT.

This clonotype was recorded at least ten times. V is TRBV18 and J is TRBJ1-2, with D unresolved. From germline, CDR1 is KGHSH and CDR2 LQKENI. Trimming cost V 2 bases and J 6 bases, with 10 bases left between them. The CDR3 contains 13 residues. CDR3: CASSPGIQDGYTF. The CDR3 DNA follows: TGTGCCAGCTCACCAGGGATTCAGGATGGCTACACCTTC. The entire variable domain, with the rest obtained from reference TRBV18 and TRBJ1-2, is as follows: NAGVMQNPRHLVRRRGQEARLRCSPMKGHSHVYWYRQLPEEGLKFMVYLQKENIIDESGMPKERFSAEFPKEGPSILRIQQVVRGDSAAYFCASSPGIQDGYTFGSGTRLTVV.

This clonotype was counted a few times. The chain combines TRBV20-1 with TRBJ1-3; unclear D gene. The CDR3 length is 15 residues. V gave up 0 bases and J gave up 2 bases, with 11 bases separating them. Germline V gives CDR1 DFQATT, CDR2 SNEGSKA (reference sequence). CDR3 in DNA: TGCAGTGCTAGAGATCCTGTGGCCGCTGGAAACACCATATATTTT. As protein: CSARDPVAAGNTIYF.

This chain connects TRBV15 to TRBJ2-3, with D perhaps TRBD2 (6 bases). V was cut by 1 base and J by 4 bases, with 15 bases left in between. Germline CDR1 is LNHNV and CDR2 is YYDKDF (reference sequence). The CDR3 consists of 16 residues. CDR3 protein: CATSRVGGVRPDTQYF. The CDR3 DNA reads as TGTGCCACCAGCAGAGTGGGGGGAGTTCGACCAGATACGCAGTATTTT.

At least ten counts were recorded for this clonotype. The chain links TRBV28 to TRBJ1-1; D call uncertain. The CDR3 is made up of 13 amino acids. Germline V lookup: CDR1 MDHEN, CDR2 SYDVKM. With 6 bases removed from V and 6 bases from J, the gap between germline ends came to 14 bases. CDR3 protein: CASSYVSPPEAFF. The CDR3 DNA follows: TGTGCCAGCAGCTACGTATCCCCCCCTGAAGCTTTCTTT.

Turning to this clonotype: Being one base from a much bigger clone, this may be a read error. The chain is built from TRBV2 and TRBJ1-5; 12 nucleotides agree with TRBD1. With V trimmed by 7 bases and J by 6 bases, 7 bases remained unmatched. The CDR3 contains 15 residues. The V gene's germline CDR1 is SNHLY and CDR2 FYNNEI. CDR3 sequence reads: CASIGDRGQGQPQHF. The DNA of the CDR3 is TGTGCCAGCATTGGGGACAGGGGGCAGGGTCAGCCCCAGCATTTT.

The chain has TRBV6-1 and TRBJ1-4; tentative D call: TRBD1 (5 bases). Germline-derived CDR1 and CDR2 are MNHNS and SASEGT. The V end was cut by 6 bases, the J end by 7 bases, with 12 bases between. The CDR3 extends over 13 amino acids. The CDR3 loop reads CASRRGEGEKLFF. CDR3 coding DNA: TGTGCCAGCAGGCGGGGGGAGGGTGAAAAACTGTTTTTT.

This clonotype was observed many times. The rearrangement uses TRBV28 and TRBJ1-5; 7 bases line up with TRBD1. CDR3 size: 16 residues. In germline, CDR1 is MDHEN, CDR2 SYDVKM. Trimming at V came to 6 bases and at J to 3 bases, leaving 11 bases not matched to a gene. CDR3 residues: CASSPPFGTDNQPQHF. The CDR3, as DNA: TGTGCCAGCAGCCCCCCTTTCGGGACAGACAATCAGCCCCAGCATTTT.

This clonotype turned up a few times. The rearrangement joins TRBV27 to TRBJ2-6; maybe TRBD2 (6 bases). Per germline, CDR1 MNHEY and CDR2 SMNVEV (reference sequence). This CDR3 region has 16 residues. V was shortened by 4 bases and J by 0 bases, with 10 bases between the two germline ends. In DNA form, the CDR3 reads TGTGCCAGCAGTTCCGCCGGGAGCTCTGGGGCCAACGTCCTGACTTTC. This codes for CASSSAGSSGANVLTF. Filled out from reference TRBV27 and TRBJ2-6, the complete variable domain reads EAQVTQNPRYLITVTGKKLTVTCSQNMNHEYMSWYRQDPGLGLRQIYYSMNVEVTDKGDVPEGYKVSRKEKRNFPLILESPSPNQTSLYFCASSSAGSSGANVLTFGAGSRLTVL.

The table lists this clonotype with many counts. The gene calls are TRBV2 and TRBJ2-7; possibly TRBD1 for D (5 bases). The CDR3 totals 12 residues. Trimming cost V 6 bases and J 5 bases, with 11 bases left between them. Germline CDR1 is SNHLY and CDR2 is FYNNEI. The CDR3 loop is CASRGRVNEQYF. CDR3 nucleotides: TGTGCCAGCAGGGGCAGGGTAAACGAGCAGTACTTC.

This clonotype was found many times. CDR3 bases: TGTGCCAGCAGTCCCGGGACAGCTACCCTGGATGGCTACACCTTC. This encodes CASSPGTATLDGYTF. The chain has TRBV28 and TRBJ1-2; 7 positions agree with TRBD1. The CDR3 length is 15 residues. Germline values: CDR1 MDHEN, CDR2 SYDVKM. Losses at the gene ends were 5 bases for V and 6 bases for J; bases not matched to a gene: 12.